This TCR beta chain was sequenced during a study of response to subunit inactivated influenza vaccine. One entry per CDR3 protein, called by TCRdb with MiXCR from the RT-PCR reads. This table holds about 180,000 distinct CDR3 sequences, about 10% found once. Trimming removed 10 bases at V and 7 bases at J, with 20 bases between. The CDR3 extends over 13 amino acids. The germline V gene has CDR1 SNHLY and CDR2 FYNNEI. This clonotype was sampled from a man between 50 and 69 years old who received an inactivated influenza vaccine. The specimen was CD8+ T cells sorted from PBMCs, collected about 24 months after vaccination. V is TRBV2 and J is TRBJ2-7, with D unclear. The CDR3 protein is CATLTNRLREQYF. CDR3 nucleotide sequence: TGTGCCACCTTAACGAACCGGCTTCGGGAGCAGTACTTC.